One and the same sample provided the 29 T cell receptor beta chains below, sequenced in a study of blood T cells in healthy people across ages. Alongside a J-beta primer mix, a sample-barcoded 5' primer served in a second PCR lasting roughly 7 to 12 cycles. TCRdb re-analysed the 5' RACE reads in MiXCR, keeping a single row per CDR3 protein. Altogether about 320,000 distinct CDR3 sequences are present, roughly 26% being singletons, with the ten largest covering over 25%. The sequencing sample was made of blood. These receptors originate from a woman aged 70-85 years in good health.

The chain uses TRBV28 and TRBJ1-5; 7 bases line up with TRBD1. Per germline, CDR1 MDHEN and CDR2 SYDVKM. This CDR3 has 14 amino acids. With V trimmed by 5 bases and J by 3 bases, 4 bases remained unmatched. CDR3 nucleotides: TGTGCCAGCAGTGAGGGGGCCCTCAATCAGCCCCAGCATTTT. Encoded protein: CASSEGALNQPQHF.

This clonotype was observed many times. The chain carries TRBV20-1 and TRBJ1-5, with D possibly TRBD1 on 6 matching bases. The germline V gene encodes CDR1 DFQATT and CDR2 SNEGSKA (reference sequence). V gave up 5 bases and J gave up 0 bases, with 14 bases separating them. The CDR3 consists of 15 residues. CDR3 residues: CSASQGAYSNQPQHF. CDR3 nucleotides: TGCAGTGCTTCACAGGGAGCCTATAGCAATCAGCCCCAGCATTTT.

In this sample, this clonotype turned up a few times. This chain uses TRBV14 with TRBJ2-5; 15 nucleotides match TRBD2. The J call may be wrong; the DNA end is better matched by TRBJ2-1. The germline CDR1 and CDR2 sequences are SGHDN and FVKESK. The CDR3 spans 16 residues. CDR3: CASSDIGLAGGHEQFF. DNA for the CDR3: TGTGCCAGCAGCGATATTGGACTAGCGGGAGGGCATGAGCAGTTCTTC.

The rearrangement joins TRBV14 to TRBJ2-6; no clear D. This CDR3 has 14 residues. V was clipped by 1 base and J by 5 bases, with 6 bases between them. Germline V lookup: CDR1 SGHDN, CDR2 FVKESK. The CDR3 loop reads CASSQGAWANVLTF. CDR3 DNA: TGTGCCAGCAGCCAAGGGGCGTGGGCCAACGTCCTGACTTTC.

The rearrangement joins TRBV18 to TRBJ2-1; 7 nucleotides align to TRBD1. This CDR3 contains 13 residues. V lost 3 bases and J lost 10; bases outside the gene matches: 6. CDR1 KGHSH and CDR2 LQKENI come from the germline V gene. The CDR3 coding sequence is TGTGCCAGCTCACCGACAGGGATGGGGGAGCAGTTCTTC. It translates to CASSPTGMGEQFF.

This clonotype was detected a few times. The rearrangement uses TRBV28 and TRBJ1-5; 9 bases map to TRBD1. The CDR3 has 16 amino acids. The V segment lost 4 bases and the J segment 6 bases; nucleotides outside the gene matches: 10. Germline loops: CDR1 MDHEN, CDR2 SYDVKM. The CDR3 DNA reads TGTGCCAGCAGTTCTGGGGCCACAGGGGGCCCTCAGCCCCAGCATTTT. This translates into CASSSGATGGPQPQHF.

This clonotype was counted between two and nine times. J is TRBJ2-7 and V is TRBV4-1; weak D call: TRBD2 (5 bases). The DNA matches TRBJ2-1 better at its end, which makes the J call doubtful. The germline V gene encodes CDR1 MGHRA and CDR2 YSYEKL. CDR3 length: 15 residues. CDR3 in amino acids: CASSQRNEEDNEQFF. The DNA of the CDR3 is TGCGCCAGCAGCCAAAGGAATGAGGAGGACAATGAGCAGTTCTTC.

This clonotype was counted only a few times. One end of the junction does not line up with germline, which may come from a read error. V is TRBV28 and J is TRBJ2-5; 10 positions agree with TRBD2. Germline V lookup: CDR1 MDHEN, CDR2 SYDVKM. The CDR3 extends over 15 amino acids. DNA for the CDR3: TGCGCCAGCAGTTCCCCCACTAGCGGGGTGGAGACCCAGTACTTC. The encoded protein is CASSSPTSGVETQYF.

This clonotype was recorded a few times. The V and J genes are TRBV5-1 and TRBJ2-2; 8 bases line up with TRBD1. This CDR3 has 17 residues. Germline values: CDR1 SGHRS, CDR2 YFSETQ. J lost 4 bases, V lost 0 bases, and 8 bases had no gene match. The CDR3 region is CASSLGPSTGGTGELFF. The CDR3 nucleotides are TGCGCCAGCAGCTTGGGCCCCTCTACAGGGGGCACCGGGGAGCTGTTTTTT.

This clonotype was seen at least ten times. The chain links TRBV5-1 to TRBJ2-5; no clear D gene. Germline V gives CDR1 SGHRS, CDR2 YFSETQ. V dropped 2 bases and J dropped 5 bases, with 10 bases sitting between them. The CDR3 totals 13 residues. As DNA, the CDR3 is TGCGCCAGCAGCTTAGGGTCCGGGGAGACCCAGTACTTC. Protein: CASSLGSGETQYF.

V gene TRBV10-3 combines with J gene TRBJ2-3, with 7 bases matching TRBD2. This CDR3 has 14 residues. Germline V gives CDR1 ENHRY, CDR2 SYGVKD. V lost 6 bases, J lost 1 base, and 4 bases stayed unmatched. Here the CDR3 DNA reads TGTGCCATCAGGCCTAGCGGAGGCACAGATACGCAGTATTTT. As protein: CAIRPSGGTDTQYF.

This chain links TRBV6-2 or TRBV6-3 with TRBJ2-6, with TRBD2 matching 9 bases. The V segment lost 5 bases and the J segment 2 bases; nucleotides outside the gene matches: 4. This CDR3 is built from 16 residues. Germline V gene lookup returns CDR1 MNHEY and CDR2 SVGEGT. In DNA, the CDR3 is TGTGCCAGCAGTCGCGGGAGGGGGCCTGGGGCCAACGTCCTGACTTTC. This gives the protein CASSRGRGPGANVLTF.

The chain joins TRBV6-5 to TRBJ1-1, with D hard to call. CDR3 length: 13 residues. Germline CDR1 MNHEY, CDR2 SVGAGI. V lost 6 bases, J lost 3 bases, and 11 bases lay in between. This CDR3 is CASRYNGDTEAFF. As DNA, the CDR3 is TGTGCCAGCAGATACAACGGGGACACTGAAGCTTTCTTT.

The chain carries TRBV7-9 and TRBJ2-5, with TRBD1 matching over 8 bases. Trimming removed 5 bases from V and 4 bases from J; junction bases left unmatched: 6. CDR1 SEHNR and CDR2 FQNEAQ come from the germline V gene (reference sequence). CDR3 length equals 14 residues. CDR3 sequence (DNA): TGTGCCAGCAGCGTGACAGGGGCGAGAGAGACCCAGTACTTC. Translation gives CASSVTGARETQYF.

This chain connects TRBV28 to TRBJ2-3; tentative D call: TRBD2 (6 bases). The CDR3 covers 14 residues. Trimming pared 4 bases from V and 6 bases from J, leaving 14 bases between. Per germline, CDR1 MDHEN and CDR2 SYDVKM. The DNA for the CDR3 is TGTGCCAGCAGTTGGGACTCTCGGGAGGATACGCAGTATTTT. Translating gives CASSWDSREDTQYF.

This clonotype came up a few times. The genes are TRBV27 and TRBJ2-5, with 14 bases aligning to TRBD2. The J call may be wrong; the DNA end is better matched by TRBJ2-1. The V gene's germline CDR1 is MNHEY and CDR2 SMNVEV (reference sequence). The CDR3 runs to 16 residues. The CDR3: CASSRGGLAGVGEQFF. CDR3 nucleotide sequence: TGTGCCAGCAGCCGCGGGGGACTAGCGGGAGTAGGTGAGCAGTTCTTC.

The CDR3 protein is CASSSREGDTQYF. CDR3 coding DNA: TGTGCCAGCAGTTCGCGGGAGGGAGATACGCAGTATTTT. The chain combines TRBV12-3 or TRBV12-4 with TRBJ2-3; 9 positions match TRBD2. The CDR3 consists of 13 residues. The trim removed 4 bases at V and 5 bases at J, leaving 1 base unmatched.

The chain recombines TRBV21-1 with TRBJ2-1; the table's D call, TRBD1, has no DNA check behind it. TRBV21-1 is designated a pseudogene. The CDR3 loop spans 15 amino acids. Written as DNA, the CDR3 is TGTGCCAGCAAGGTCGGGACGGGTGTTATCGATGAGCAGTTCTTC. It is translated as CASKVGTGVIDEQFF.

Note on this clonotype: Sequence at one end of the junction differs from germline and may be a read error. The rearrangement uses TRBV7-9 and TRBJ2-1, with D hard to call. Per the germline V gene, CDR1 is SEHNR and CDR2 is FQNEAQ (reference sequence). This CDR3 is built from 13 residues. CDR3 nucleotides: TGTGCCAGCAGCACCTGGGCGAATAATGAGCAGCTCTTC. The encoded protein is CASSTWANNEQLF.

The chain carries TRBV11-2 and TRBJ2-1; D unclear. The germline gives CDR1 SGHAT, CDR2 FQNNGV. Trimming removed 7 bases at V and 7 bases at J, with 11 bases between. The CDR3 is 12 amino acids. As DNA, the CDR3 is TGTGCCAGCAACCCCATAGGGAATGAGCAGTTCTTC. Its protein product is CASNPIGNEQFF.

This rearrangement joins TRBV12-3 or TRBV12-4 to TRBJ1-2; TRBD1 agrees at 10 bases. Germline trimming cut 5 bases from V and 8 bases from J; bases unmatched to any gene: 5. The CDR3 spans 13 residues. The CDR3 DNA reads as TGTGCCAGCAGTCGACAGGGGGCGAAAGGCTACACCTTC. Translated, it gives CASSRQGAKGYTF.

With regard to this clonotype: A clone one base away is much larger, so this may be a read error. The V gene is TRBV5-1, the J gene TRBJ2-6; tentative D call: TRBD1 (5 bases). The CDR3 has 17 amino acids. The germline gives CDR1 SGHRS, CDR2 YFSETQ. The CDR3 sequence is CASSTGTALSGANVPTF. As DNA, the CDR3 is TGCGCCAGCAGCACCGGAACAGCGCTCTCTGGGGCCAACGTCCCGACTTTC.

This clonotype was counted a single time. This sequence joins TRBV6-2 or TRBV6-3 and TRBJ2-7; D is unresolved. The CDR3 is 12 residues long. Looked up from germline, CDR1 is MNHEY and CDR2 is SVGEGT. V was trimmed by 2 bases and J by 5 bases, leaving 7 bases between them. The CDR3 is CASSYAPNEQYF. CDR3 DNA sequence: TGTGCCAGCAGTTACGCCCCAAACGAGCAGTACTTC.

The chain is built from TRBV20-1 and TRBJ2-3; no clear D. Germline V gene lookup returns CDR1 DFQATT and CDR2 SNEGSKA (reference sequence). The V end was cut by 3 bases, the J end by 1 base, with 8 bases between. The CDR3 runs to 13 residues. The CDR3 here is CSASPVGTDTQYF. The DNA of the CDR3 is TGCAGTGCTAGTCCCGTCGGCACAGATACGCAGTATTTT.

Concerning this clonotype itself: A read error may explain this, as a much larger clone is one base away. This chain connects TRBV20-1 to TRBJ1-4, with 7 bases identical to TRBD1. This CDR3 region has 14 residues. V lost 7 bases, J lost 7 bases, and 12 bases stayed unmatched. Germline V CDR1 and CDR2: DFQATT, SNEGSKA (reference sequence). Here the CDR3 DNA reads TGCAGTGTTAGGAAGGGGACAGATTTTGAAAAACTGTTTTTT. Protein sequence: CSVRKGTDFEKLFF.

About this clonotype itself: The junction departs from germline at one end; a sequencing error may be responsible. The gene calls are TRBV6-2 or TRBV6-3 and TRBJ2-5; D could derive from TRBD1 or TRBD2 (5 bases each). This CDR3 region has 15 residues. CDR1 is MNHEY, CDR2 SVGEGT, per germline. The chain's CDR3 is CVSSPTGTPRETQYF. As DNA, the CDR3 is TGTGTCAGCAGTCCTACCGGGACCCCGCGGGAGACCCAGTACTTC.

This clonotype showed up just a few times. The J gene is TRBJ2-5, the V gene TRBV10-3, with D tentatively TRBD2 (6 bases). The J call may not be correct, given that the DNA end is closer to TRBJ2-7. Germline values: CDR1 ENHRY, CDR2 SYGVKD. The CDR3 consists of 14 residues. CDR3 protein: CAASGDSPSYEQYF. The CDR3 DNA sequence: TGTGCCGCGTCGGGGGACTCACCTTCCTACGAGCAGTACTTC.

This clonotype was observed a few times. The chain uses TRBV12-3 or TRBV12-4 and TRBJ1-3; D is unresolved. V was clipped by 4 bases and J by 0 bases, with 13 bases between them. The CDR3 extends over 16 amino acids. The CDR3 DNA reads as TGTGCCAGCAGTTCGAGCAGCGGAATCTCTGGAAACACCATATATTTT. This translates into CASSSSSGISGNTIYF.

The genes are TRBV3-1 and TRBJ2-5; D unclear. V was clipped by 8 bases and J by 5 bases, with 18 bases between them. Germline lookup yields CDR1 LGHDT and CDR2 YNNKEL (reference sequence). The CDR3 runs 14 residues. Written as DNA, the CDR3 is TGTGCCAGCGTCGATAACGCTGTAGCTGAGACCCAGTACTTC. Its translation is CASVDNAVAETQYF.